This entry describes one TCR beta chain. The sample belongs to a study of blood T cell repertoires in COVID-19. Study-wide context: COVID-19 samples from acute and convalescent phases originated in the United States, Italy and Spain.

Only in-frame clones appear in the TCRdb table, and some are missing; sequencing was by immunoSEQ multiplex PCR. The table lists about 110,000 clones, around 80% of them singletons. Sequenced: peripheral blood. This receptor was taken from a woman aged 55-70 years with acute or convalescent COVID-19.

The CDR3 DNA is TGTGCCAGCAGTGATACGGGTAGGAGGTACGAAAAACTGTTTTTT. It translates to CASSDTGRRYEKLFF. V and J are TRBV2 and TRBJ1-4; D not resolved. This CDR3 spans 15 amino acids. The germline V and J ends were trimmed by 3 bases and 8 bases, with 16 bases remaining between them. Germline V lookup: CDR1 SNHLY, CDR2 FYNNEI.